These 31 T cell receptor beta chains came from one sample sequenced in a study of cytomegalovirus exposure and HLA in healthy donors. It was with 60 Vbeta and 13 Jbeta primers that the PCR ran. This table comes from immunoSEQ multiplex PCR, and its TCRdb copy is limited to in-frame clones, with some not included. The sample consists of 200,000 or so clones, 79% of them appearing once. The sequencing input was PBMCs. Source of these receptors: a male donor in good health and CMV-seropositive.

The CDR3 sequence: CASSRTSGRVTDTQYF. The CDR3 bases are TGTGCCAGCAGCCGGACTAGCGGGAGAGTAACAGATACGCAGTATTTT. The chain employs TRBV11-1 and TRBJ2-3, with 13 bases aligning to TRBD2. This CDR3 region has 16 residues. Trimming at V came to 5 bases and at J to 3 bases, leaving 5 bases not matched to a gene. Looked up from germline, CDR1 is SGHAT and CDR2 is FQDESV (reference sequence).

This rearrangement joins TRBV5-1 to TRBJ1-1; D gene ambiguous. CDR1 SGHRS and CDR2 YFSETQ come from the germline V gene. The CDR3 runs to 14 residues. Trimming removed 4 bases from V and 5 bases from J, with 15 bases in between. The chain's CDR3 is CASSPLDGGTEAFF. The CDR3 DNA reads TGCGCCAGCAGCCCCCTGGACGGAGGAACTGAAGCTTTCTTT.

V usage is TRBV7-9 and J usage is TRBJ2-1; D remains unclear. The CDR3 consists of 9 residues. The germline gives CDR1 SEHNR, CDR2 FQNEAQ (reference sequence). V shed 5 bases and J shed 16 bases, with 9 bases lying between them. This CDR3 reads CASSNRAFF. The CDR3 nucleotides are TGTGCCAGCAGCAACCGAGCCTTCTTC.

The chain carries TRBV11-2 and TRBJ2-1, with 8 bases aligning to TRBD2. J was trimmed by 1 base and V by 4 bases; bases with no gene match: 12. The length of the CDR3 is 18 residues. Germline assignment: CDR1 SGHAT and CDR2 FQNNGV. In DNA form, the CDR3 reads TGTGCCAGCAGCTACACCTTGGCTCGGGGGGGGTCCTACAATGAGCAGTTCTTC. It translates to CASSYTLARGGSYNEQFF.

The chain couples TRBV6-5 to TRBJ1-4, with D hard to call. Deletions cut 4 bases from V and 7 bases from J, with 16 bases between. Germline values: CDR1 MNHEY, CDR2 SVGAGI. This CDR3 comprises 15 residues. CDR3 in DNA: TGTGCCAGCAGTTCCCTAGGCGGCATGAGTGAAAAACTGTTTTTT. It encodes CASSSLGGMSEKLFF.

This rearrangement joins TRBV10-2 to TRBJ2-7; 13 bases agree with TRBD2. The CDR3 contains 14 residues. The germline V gene encodes CDR1 WSHSY and CDR2 SAAADI. The ends lost 7 bases at V and 4 bases at J; junction bases unmatched: 4. CDR3 nucleotides: TGCGCCAGCACCGGGACTAGCGGGGAATACGAGCAGTACTTC. Its protein is CASTGTSGEYEQYF.

This chain uses TRBV7-8 with TRBJ2-7; no reliable D call. Germline loops: CDR1 SGHVS, CDR2 FQNEAQ. V was shortened by 5 bases and J by 5 bases, with 7 bases between the two germline ends. The CDR3 contains 11 residues. CDR3 bases: TGTGCCAGCAGCCCCCGGGACGAGCAGTACTTC. It translates to CASSPRDEQYF. The complete variable domain, with remaining parts taken from reference TRBV7-8 and TRBJ2-7, reads GAGVSQSPRYKVAKRGQDVALRCDPISGHVSLFWYQQALGQGPEFLTYFQNEAQLDKSGLPSDRFFAERPEGSVSTLKIQRTQQEDSAVYLCASSPRDEQYFGPGTRLTVT.

Only one count was recorded for this clone. The chain combines TRBV18 with TRBJ1-5; 10 nucleotides match TRBD1. Germline V gives CDR1 KGHSH, CDR2 LQKENI. This CDR3 has 15 amino acids. The J segment lost 7 bases and the V segment lost 2 bases, leaving 5 bases of the junction unmatched. CDR3 sequence (DNA): TGTGCCAGCTCACCAGGACAGGGGGAAGGACAGCCCCAGCATTTT. As protein: CASSPGQGEGQPQHF.

The sample holds a few counts of this clone. The chain recombines TRBV25-1 with TRBJ1-6; D call uncertain. CDR1 MGHDK and CDR2 SYGVNS come from the germline V gene. Trimming took 4 bases from V and 7 from J, leaving 5 bases between them. This CDR3 is 12 amino acids long. The CDR3 region has the DNA TGTGCCAGCAGTGTCGAGAATTCACCCCTCCACTTT. As protein: CASSVENSPLHF. Using reference TRBV25-1 and TRBJ1-6 for the parts outside the CDR3, the full variable domain is EADIYQTPRYLVIGTGKKITLECSQTMGHDKMYWYQQDPGMELHLIHYSYGVNSTEKGDLSSESTVSRIRTEHFPLTLESARPSHTSQYLCASSVENSPLHFGNGTRLTVT.

This clone was seen a handful of times. This chain's CDR3 is CASTGQQETQYF. CDR3 sequence (DNA): TGTGCCAGTACGGGACAGCAAGAGACCCAGTACTTC. This sequence joins TRBV19 and TRBJ2-5; 7 positions match TRBD1. The germline gives CDR1 LNHDA, CDR2 SQIVND (reference sequence). Trimming removed 7 bases from V and 2 bases from J; junction bases left unmatched: 1. The CDR3 extends over 12 amino acids.

As regards this clone: A junction boundary mismatches the germline segment, possibly from a read error. The sample contains more than one DNA sequence encoding this CDR3. The chain recombines TRBV29-1 with TRBJ2-3, with 10 bases lining up with TRBD1. The CDR3 length is 17 residues. Germline CDR1 reads SQVTM; CDR2 reads ANQGSEA. The CDR3 DNA follows: TGCAGCGCAAATGCGGTAGGACAGGGGGGGTACACAGATACGCAGTACTTT. As protein: CSANAVGQGGYTDTQYF.

The gene calls are TRBV29-1 and TRBJ2-3; TRBD2 matches 10 bases. CDR1 is SQVTM, CDR2 ANQGSEA, per germline. The trim removed 0 bases at V and 0 bases at J, leaving 15 bases unmatched. CDR3 length equals 20 residues. The CDR3, as DNA: TGCAGCGTTGAAGATGGCAGAGCGGAGCGGGAGGGGACTAGCACAGATACGCAGTATTTT. It encodes CSVEDGRAEREGTSTDTQYF.

The chain is built from TRBV4-3 and TRBJ1-2; the match to TRBD1 covers 12 bases. J lost 8 bases, V lost 4 bases, and 14 bases had no gene match. CDR3 length: 17 residues. Germline V gene sequence: CDR1 LGHNA, CDR2 YSLEER. CDR3 loop: CASSREPGQGANSGYTF. CDR3 coding DNA: TGCGCCAGCAGCCGGGAACCGGGACAGGGGGCTAATTCGGGCTACACCTTC.

This clone has only one observation. The J gene is TRBJ2-7, the V gene TRBV28; tentatively, D is TRBD2 (5 bases). The CDR3 extends over 12 amino acids. V was cut by 7 bases and J by 2 bases, with 9 bases left in between. From germline, CDR1 is MDHEN and CDR2 SYDVKM. The CDR3 DNA reads TGTGCCAGCAAAGAGGGTACCTACGAGCAGTACTTC. It encodes CASKEGTYEQYF.

V usage is TRBV6-5 and J usage is TRBJ1-6; no definite D call. Germline lookup yields CDR1 MNHEY and CDR2 SVGAGI. Trimming removed 2 bases at V and 6 bases at J, with 11 bases between. This CDR3 has 15 amino acids. The CDR3 DNA is TGTGCCAGCAGTTACGTGCCAGGCACTAATTCACCCCTCCACTTT. The encoded protein is CASSYVPGTNSPLHF.

This clone has only a few counts. The chain joins TRBV20-1 to TRBJ1-5; the D is unclear. Germline V gene sequence: CDR1 DFQATT, CDR2 SNEGSKA (reference sequence). The CDR3 length is 10 residues. The V and J ends lost 6 bases and 5 bases respectively, with 5 bases between them. CDR3 residues: CSANYQPQHF. Written as DNA, the CDR3 is TGCAGTGCCAATTATCAGCCCCAGCATTTT.

This clone showed up just a few times. This chain connects TRBV11-2 to TRBJ1-1; possibly TRBD1 for D (6 bases). Trimming left V 2 bases short and J 0 bases short, with 19 bases between. This CDR3 comprises 18 residues. Germline CDR1 is SGHAT and CDR2 is FQNNGV. As DNA, the CDR3 is TGTGCCAGCAGCTTACTTAACAGGGCCCAAATTTTGAACACTGAAGCTTTCTTT. Its protein product is CASSLLNRAQILNTEAFF. The full variable domain, its missing parts supplied by reference TRBV11-2 and TRBJ1-1, is EAGVAQSPRYKIIEKRQSVAFWCNPISGHATLYWYQQILGQGPKLLIQFQNNGVVDDSQLPKDRFSAERLKGVDSTLKIQPAKLEDSAVYLCASSLLNRAQILNTEAFFGQGTRLTVV.

The rearrangement joins TRBV27 to TRBJ2-7, with 7 bases identical to TRBD2. CDR1 is MNHEY, CDR2 SMNVEV, per germline (reference sequence). V shed 7 bases and J 2 bases; nucleotides not matched to a gene: 2. This CDR3 has 12 residues. CDR3 DNA sequence: TGTGCCAGCAAGCGGGGTCCCTACGAGCAGTACTTC. Encoded protein: CASKRGPYEQYF.

The J gene is TRBJ1-1, the V gene TRBV9, with D tentatively TRBD1 (6 bases). V dropped 0 bases and J dropped 1 base, with 7 bases sitting between them. The CDR3 has 14 amino acids. Germline CDR1 reads SGDLS; CDR2 reads YYNGEE. CDR3 loop: CASSVAGENTEAFF. The CDR3 bases are TGTGCCAGCAGCGTAGCAGGGGAGAACACTGAAGCTTTCTTT.

This clone was observed a single time. The chain uses TRBV7-8 and TRBJ2-1; 13 bases are a match to TRBD2. Germline trimming cut 5 bases from V and 10 bases from J; bases unmatched to any gene: 14. The CDR3 sequence is 17 residues long. Germline V gives CDR1 SGHVS, CDR2 FQNEAQ. The CDR3 loop is CASSGQGGLAGLGEQFF. The CDR3 nucleotides are TGTGCCAGCAGCGGACAGGGGGGACTAGCGGGGCTTGGGGAGCAGTTCTTC.

The J gene is TRBJ1-2, the V gene TRBV9; D remains unclear. Germline V gives CDR1 SGDLS, CDR2 YYNGEE. Trimming shortened V by 2 bases and J by 0 bases, and 8 bases separated the two germline ends. The CDR3 totals 14 residues. The CDR3 bases are TGTGCCAGCAGCGTTAGAGCTGCTAACTATGGCTACACCTTC. Translating gives CASSVRAANYGYTF.

This chain connects TRBV7-2 to TRBJ2-7; TRBD2 agrees at 7 bases. The length of the CDR3 is 15 residues. V lost 2 bases to trimming and J lost 4 bases; unmatched junction nucleotides: 8. Germline values: CDR1 SGHTA, CDR2 FQGNSA. In DNA form, the CDR3 reads TGTGCCAGCAGCTTATCCGCGGGAGTCTGGTACGAGCAGTACTTC. Amino acids: CASSLSAGVWYEQYF.

This rearrangement joins TRBV10-3 to TRBJ1-5, with D possibly TRBD1 on 6 matching bases. The CDR3 covers 14 residues. Looked up from germline, CDR1 is ENHRY and CDR2 is SYGVKD. The germline V and J ends were trimmed by 9 bases and 7 bases, with 19 bases remaining between them. The CDR3 nucleotides are TGTGCCATGGGGAGGGGGGGGGAAGGCCAGCCCCAGCATTTT. Its translation is CAMGRGGEGQPQHF.

V and J are TRBV5-1 and TRBJ2-7, with D possibly being TRBD2 (6 bases). V was cut by 4 bases and J by 2 bases, with 13 bases left in between. The CDR3 extends over 14 amino acids. Germline assignment: CDR1 SGHRS and CDR2 YFSETQ. Here the CDR3 reads CASSPPGVPYEQYF. In nucleotides, the CDR3 is TGCGCCAGCAGCCCTCCGGGAGTGCCCTACGAGCAGTACTTC.

The CDR3: CASNFERTGELFF. CDR3 nucleotide sequence: TGCGCCAGCAACTTCGAGAGGACCGGGGAGCTGTTTTTT. The V call is TRBV5-1, the J call TRBJ2-2; no firm D call. Trimming pared 6 bases from V and 5 bases from J, leaving 11 bases between. The length of the CDR3 is 13 residues. Germline assignment: CDR1 SGHRS and CDR2 YFSETQ.

This rearrangement joins TRBV11-2 to TRBJ2-3; D is perhaps TRBD1 (6 bases). The ends were cut back, 5 bases at V and 6 bases at J, with 21 bases in the middle. The CDR3 contains 16 residues. Germline lookup yields CDR1 SGHAT and CDR2 FQNNGV. The CDR3 bases are TGTGCCAGCAGCCCCGCCCCGGACAGAAACGACGATACGCAGTATTTT. Encoded protein: CASSPAPDRNDDTQYF.

On this clone: Germline is not matched at one junction end, which may reflect a read error. CDR3 bases: TGTTCCAGCAGCTTCCCCAGGAACACCGGGGAGCTGTTTTTT. This translates into CSSSFPRNTGELFF. The chain recombines TRBV7-9 with TRBJ2-2; D gene unclear. The CDR3 length is 14 residues. Looked up from germline, CDR1 is SEHNR and CDR2 is FQNEAQ (reference sequence). The full variable domain, rest sourced from reference TRBV7-9 and TRBJ2-2, is DTGVSQNPRHKITKRGQNVTFRCDPISEHNRLYWYRQTLGQGPEFLTYFQNEAQLEKSRLLSDRFSAERPKGSFSTLEIQRTEQGDSAMYLCSSSFPRNTGELFFGEGSRLTVL.

The chain has TRBV9 and TRBJ2-5; 9 nucleotides align to TRBD1. V lost 0 bases, J lost 11 bases, and 8 bases stayed unmatched. Germline CDR1 reads SGDLS; CDR2 reads YYNGEE. This CDR3 is built from 14 residues. In DNA form, the CDR3 reads TGTGCCAGCAGCGTAGGGGGACAGGGCCCGGGGCAGTACTTC. Encoded protein: CASSVGGQGPGQYF.

This chain links TRBV6-1 with TRBJ1-5; 7 nucleotides match TRBD1. CDR1 and CDR2 from the germline V gene are MNHNS and SASEGT. The CDR3 is made up of 15 amino acids. With 5 bases clipped from V and 1 base from J, the junction kept 5 bases outside the gene matches. The CDR3 DNA follows: TGTGCCAGCAGTCCTAACAGGGGAAGCAATCAGCCCCAGCATTTT. This encodes CASSPNRGSNQPQHF.

The rearrangement links TRBV15 to TRBJ2-7; 7 nucleotides match TRBD1. This CDR3 has 14 amino acids. The V segment lost 1 base and the J segment 7 bases; nucleotides outside the gene matches: 7. Germline-derived CDR1 and CDR2 are LNHNV and YYDKDF (reference sequence). CDR3 sequence (DNA): TGTGCCACCAGCAGAGGGCCCACAGGGGATGAGCAGTACTTC. Translation: CATSRGPTGDEQYF.

The rearrangement links TRBV6-5 to TRBJ1-2; D possibly corresponds to TRBD1 (6 bases). Germline V lookup: CDR1 MNHEY, CDR2 SVGAGI. The CDR3 has 13 residues. The V end was cut by 5 bases, the J end by 5 bases, with 12 bases between. The CDR3 protein is CASSAGARYGYTF. CDR3 DNA: TGTGCCAGCAGTGCAGGGGCTAGGTATGGCTACACCTTC.